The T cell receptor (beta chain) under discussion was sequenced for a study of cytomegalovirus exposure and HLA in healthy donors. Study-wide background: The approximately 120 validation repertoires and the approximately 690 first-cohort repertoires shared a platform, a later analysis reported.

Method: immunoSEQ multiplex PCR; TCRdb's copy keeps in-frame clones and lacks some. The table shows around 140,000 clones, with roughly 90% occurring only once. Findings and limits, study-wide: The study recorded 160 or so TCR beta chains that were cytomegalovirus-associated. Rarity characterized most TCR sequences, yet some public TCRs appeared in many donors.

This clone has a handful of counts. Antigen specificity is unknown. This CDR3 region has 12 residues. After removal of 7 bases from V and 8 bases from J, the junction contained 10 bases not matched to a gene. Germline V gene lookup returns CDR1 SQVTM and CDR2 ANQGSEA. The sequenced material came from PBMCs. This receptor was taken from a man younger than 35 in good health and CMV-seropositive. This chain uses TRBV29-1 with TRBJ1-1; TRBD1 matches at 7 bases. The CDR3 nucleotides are TGCAGCGCCAACAGGGGACAAAACGAAGCTTTCTTT. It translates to CSANRGQNEAFF.